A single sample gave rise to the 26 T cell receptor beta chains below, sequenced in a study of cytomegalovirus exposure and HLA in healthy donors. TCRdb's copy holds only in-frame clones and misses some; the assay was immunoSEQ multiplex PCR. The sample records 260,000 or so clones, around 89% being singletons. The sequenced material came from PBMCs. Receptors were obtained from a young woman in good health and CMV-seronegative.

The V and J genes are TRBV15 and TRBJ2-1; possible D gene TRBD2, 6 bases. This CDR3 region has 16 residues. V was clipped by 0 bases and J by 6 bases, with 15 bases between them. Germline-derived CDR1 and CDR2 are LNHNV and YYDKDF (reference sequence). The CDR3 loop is CATSRDRREWGNEQFF. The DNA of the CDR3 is TGTGCCACCAGCAGAGATAGACGGGAGTGGGGCAATGAGCAGTTCTTC.

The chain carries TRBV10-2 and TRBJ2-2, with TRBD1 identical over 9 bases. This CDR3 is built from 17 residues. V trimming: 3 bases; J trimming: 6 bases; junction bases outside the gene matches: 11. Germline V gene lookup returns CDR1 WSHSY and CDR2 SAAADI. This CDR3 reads CASSESIGTGMAGELFF. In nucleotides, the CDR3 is TGCGCCAGCAGTGAATCCATAGGGACAGGGATGGCCGGGGAGCTGTTTTTT.

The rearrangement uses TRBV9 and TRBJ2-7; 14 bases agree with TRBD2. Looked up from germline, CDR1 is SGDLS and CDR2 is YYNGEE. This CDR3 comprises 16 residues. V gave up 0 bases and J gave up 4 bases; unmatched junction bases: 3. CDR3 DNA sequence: TGTGCCAGCAGCGTAGCGGGACTAGCGGGAGAATACGAGCAGTACTTC. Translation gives CASSVAGLAGEYEQYF.

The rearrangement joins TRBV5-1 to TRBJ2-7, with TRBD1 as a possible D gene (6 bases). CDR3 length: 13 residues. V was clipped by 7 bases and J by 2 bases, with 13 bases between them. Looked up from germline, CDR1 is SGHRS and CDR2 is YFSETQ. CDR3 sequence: CASPGTKTYEQYF. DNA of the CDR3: TGCGCCAGCCCCGGGACAAAAACCTACGAGCAGTACTTC.

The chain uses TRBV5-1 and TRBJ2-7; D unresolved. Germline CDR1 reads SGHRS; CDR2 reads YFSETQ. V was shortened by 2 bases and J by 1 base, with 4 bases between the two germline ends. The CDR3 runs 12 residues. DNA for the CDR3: TGCGCCAGCAGCTTCGGTTCCTACGAGCAGTACTTC. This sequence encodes CASSFGSYEQYF.

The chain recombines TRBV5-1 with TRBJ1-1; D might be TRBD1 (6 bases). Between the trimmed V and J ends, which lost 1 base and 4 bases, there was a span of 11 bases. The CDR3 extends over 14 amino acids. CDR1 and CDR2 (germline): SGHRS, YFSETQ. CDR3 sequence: CASSLNRAPTEAFF. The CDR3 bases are TGCGCCAGCAGCTTGAACAGGGCACCCACTGAAGCTTTCTTT. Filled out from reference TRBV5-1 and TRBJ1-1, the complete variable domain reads KAGVTQTPRYLIKTRGQQVTLSCSPISGHRSVSWYQQTPGQGLQFLFEYFSETQRNKGNFPGRFSGRQFSNSRSEMNVSTLELGDSALYLCASSLNRAPTEAFFGQGTRLTVV.

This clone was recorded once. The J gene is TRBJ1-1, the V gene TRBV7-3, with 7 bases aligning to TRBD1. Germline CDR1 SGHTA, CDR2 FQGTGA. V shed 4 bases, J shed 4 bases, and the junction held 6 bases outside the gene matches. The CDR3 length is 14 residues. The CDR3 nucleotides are TGTGCCAGCAGCTCGGACAGGTGGACCACTGAAGCTTTCTTT. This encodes CASSSDRWTTEAFF. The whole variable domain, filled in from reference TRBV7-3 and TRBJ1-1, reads GAGVSQTPSNKVTEKGKYVELRCDPISGHTALYWYRQSLGQGPEFLIYFQGTGAADDSGLPNDRFFAVRPEGSVSTLKIQRTERGDSAVYLCASSSDRWTTEAFFGQGTRLTVV.

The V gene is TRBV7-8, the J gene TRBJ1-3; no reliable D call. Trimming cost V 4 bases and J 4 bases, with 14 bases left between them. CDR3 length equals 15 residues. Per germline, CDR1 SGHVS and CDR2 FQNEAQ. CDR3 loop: CASSSQMLQGNTIYF. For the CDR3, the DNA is TGTGCCAGCAGCTCCCAGATGCTGCAAGGAAACACCATATATTTT.

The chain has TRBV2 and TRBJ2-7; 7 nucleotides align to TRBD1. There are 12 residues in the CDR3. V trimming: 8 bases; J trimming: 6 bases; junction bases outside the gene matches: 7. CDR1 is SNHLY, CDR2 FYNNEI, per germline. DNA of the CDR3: TGTGCCAGCTACGTAGGGGGCGGCGAGCAGTACTTC. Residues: CASYVGGGEQYF.

The CDR3 nucleotides read TGCGCCAGCAGCTCTGGGGCGGGAGGTATAGATACGCAGTATTTT. It encodes CASSSGAGGIDTQYF. V and J are TRBV5-1 and TRBJ2-3; TRBD2 aligns across 8 bases. This CDR3 comprises 15 residues. Unmatched junction bases numbered 8, after V lost 3 bases and J lost 5 bases. Germline CDR1 reads SGHRS; CDR2 reads YFSETQ.

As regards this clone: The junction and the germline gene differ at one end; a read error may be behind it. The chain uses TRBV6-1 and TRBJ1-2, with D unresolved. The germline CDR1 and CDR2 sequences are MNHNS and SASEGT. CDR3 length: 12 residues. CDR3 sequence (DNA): TGTGCCAGCAGTGAAGCCTACTACGGCTACACCTTC. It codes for CASSEAYYGYTF.

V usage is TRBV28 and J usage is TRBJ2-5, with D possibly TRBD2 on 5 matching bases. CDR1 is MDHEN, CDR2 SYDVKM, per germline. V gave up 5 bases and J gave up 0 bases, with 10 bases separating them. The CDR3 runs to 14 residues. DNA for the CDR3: TGTGCCAGCAGTGAGGCGGGTTACCAAGAGACCCAGTACTTC. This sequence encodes CASSEAGYQETQYF.

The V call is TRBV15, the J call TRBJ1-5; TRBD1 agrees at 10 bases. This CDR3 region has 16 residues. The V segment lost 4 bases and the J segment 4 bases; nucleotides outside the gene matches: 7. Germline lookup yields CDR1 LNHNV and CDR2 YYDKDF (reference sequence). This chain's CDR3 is CATSTGQGSLNQPQHF. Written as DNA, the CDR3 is TGTGCCACCAGCACGGGACAGGGGAGCCTTAATCAGCCCCAGCATTTT.

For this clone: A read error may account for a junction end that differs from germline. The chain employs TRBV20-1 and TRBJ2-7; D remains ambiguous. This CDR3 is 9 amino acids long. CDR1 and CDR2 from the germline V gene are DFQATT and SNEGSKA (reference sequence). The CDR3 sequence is CSAPVEEYF. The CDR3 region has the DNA TGCAGTGCTCCAGTCGAGGAGTACTTC.

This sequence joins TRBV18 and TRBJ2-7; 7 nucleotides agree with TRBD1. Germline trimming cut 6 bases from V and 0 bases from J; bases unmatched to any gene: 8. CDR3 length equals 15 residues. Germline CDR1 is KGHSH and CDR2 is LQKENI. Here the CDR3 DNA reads TGTGCCAGCTCGCTTTCAGGGGGTCTCTCCTACGAGCAGTACTTC. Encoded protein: CASSLSGGLSYEQYF. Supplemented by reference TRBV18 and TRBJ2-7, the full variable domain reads NAGVMQNPRHLVRRRGQEARLRCSPMKGHSHVYWYRQLPEEGLKFMVYLQKENIIDESGMPKERFSAEFPKEGPSILRIQQVVRGDSAAYFCASSLSGGLSYEQYFGPGTRLTVT.

CDR3 coding DNA: TGTGCCAGCACCTCCGGGACAGGGTTGTTTCAAAAGCAGTTCTTC. Protein: CASTSGTGLFQKQFF. The chain has TRBV27 and TRBJ2-1, with 9 positions matching TRBD1. The CDR3 sequence is 15 residues long. V was clipped by 7 bases and J by 11 bases; unmatched bases: 15. CDR1 is MNHEY, CDR2 SMNVEV, per germline (reference sequence).

CDR3 bases: TGTGCCAGCAGCTTAGATATGACAGATACGCAGTATTTT. Translated, it gives CASSLDMTDTQYF. The chain is built from TRBV11-3 and TRBJ2-3; D is uncertain. This CDR3 comprises 13 residues. Germline V lookup: CDR1 SGHNT, CDR2 YENEEA. Trimming pared 0 bases from V and 3 bases from J, leaving 4 bases between.

For the CDR3, the DNA is TGCGCCAGCAGAGATCTAGCGGCCATAACCCAGTACTTC. Translated: CASRDLAAITQYF. This chain joins TRBV10-2 and TRBJ2-5, with 7 bases aligning to TRBD2. This CDR3 has 13 residues. V dropped 6 bases and J dropped 8; count of bases not matched to a gene: 9. Germline V gene sequence: CDR1 WSHSY, CDR2 SAAADI.

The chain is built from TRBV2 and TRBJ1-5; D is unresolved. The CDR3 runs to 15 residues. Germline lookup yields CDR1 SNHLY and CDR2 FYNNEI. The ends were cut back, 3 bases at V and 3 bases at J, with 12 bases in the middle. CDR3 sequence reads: CASSEGYGDNQPQHF. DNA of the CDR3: TGTGCCAGCAGTGAGGGATACGGGGACAATCAGCCCCAGCATTTT. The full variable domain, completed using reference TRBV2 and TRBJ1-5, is EPEVTQTPSHQVTQMGQEVILRCVPISNHLYFYWYRQILGQKVEFLVSFYNNEISEKSEIFDDQFSVERPDGSNFTLKIRSTKLEDSAMYFCASSEGYGDNQPQHFGDGTRLSIL.

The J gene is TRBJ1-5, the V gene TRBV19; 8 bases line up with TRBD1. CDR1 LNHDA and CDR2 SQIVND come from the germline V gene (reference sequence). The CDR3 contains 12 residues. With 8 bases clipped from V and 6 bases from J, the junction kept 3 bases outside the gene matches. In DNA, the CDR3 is TGTGCCAGTGGACAGGGCGTTCAGCCCCAGCATTTT. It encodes CASGQGVQPQHF.

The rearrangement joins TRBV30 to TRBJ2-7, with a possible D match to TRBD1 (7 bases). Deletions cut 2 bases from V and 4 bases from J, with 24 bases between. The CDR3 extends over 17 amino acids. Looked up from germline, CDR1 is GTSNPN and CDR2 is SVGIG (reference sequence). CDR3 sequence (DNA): TGTGCCTGGAGTTGTCGTCGGGGCGGGGACAGATTTTACGAGCAGTACTTC. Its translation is CAWSCRRGGDRFYEQYF.

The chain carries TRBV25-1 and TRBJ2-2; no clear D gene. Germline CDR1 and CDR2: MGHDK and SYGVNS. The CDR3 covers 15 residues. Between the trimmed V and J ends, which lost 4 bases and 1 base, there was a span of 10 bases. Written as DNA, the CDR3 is TGTGCCAGCAGTGCCTCCGCTAGGAACACCGGGGAGCTGTTTTTT. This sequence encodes CASSASARNTGELFF.

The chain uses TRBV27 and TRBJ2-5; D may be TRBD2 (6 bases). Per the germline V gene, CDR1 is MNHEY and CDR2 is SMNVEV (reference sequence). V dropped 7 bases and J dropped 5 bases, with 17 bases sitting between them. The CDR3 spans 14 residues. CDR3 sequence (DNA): TGTGCCAGCATGTCGTCCGGGAGTCGGGAGACCCAGTACTTC. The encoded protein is CASMSSGSRETQYF.

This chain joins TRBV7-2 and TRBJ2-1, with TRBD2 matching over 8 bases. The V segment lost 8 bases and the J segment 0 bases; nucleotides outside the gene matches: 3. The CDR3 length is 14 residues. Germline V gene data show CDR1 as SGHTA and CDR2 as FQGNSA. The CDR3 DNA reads TGTGCCAGCTTAAGCGGGAGCTCCTACAATGAGCAGTTCTTC. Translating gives CASLSGSSYNEQFF.

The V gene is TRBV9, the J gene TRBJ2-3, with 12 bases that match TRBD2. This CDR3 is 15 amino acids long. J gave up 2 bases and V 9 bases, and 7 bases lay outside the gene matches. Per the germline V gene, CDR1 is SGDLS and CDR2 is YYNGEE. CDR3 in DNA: TGTGCCACCGGGACTAGCGGGCTACCCACAGATACGCAGTATTTT. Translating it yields CATGTSGLPTDTQYF. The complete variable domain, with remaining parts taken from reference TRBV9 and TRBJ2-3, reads DSGVTQTPKHLITATGQRVTLRCSPRSGDLSVYWYQQSLDQGLQFLIQYYNGEERAKGNILERFSAQQFPDLHSELNLSSLELGDSALYFCATGTSGLPTDTQYFGPGTRLTVL.

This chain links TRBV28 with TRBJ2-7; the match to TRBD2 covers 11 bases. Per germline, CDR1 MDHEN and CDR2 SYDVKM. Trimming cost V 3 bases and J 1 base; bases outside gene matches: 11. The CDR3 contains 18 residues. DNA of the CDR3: TGTGCCAGCAGTTTTGTAATCTCGTTAGCGGGAGGGTCCTACGAGCAGTACTTC. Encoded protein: CASSFVISLAGGSYEQYF.